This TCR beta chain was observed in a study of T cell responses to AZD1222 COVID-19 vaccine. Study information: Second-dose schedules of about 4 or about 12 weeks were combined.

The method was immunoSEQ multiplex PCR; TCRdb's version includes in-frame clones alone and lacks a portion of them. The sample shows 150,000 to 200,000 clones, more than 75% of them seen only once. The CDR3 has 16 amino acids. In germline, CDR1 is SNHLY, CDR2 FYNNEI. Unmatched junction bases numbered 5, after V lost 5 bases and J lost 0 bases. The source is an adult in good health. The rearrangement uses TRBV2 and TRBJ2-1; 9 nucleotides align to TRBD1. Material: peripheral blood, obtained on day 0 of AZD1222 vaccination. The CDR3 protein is CASSRTGESSYNEQFF. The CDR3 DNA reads TGTGCCAGCAGTCGGACAGGGGAAAGCTCCTACAATGAGCAGTTCTTC.